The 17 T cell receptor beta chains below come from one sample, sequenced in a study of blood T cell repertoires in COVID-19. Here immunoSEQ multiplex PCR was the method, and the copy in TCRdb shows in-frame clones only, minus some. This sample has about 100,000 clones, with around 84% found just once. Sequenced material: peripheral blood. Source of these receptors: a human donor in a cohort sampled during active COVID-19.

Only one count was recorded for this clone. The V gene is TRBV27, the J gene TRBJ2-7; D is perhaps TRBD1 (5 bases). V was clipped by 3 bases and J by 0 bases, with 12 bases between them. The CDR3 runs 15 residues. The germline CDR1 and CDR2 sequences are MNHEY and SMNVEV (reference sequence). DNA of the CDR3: TGTGCCAGCAGTTTTTCCAGGGTTAACTCCTACGAGCAGTACTTC. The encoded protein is CASSFSRVNSYEQYF.

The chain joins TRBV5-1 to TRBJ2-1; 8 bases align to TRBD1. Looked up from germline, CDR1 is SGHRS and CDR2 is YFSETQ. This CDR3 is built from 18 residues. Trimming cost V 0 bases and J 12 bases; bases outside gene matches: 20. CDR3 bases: TGCGCCAGCAGCTTGGCCCCCCCGGGTTTTGGACAGGGAATGGTGCAGTTCTTC. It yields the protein CASSLAPPGFGQGMVQFF. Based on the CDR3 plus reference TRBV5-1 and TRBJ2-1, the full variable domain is KAGVTQTPRYLIKTRGQQVTLSCSPISGHRSVSWYQQTPGQGLQFLFEYFSETQRNKGNFPGRFSGRQFSNSRSEMNVSTLELGDSALYLCASSLAPPGFGQGMVQFFGPGTRLTVL.

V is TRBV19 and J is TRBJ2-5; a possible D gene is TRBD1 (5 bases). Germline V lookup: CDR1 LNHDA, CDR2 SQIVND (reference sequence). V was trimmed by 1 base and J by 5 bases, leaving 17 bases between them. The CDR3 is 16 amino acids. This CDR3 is CASSIVAGSPRETQYF. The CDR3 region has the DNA TGTGCCAGTAGTATAGTAGCAGGGTCCCCAAGGGAGACCCAGTACTTC.

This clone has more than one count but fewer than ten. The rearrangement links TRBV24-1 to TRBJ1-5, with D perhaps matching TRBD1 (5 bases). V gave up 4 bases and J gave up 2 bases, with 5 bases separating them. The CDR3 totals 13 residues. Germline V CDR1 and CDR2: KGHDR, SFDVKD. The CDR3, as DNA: TGTGCCACCAGTGAACAGGGCAATCAGCCCCAGCATTTT. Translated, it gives CATSEQGNQPQHF.

The CDR3 DNA reads TGTGCCAGTAGTGGACAGGGGTTAATAACCGGGGAGCTGTTTTTT. As protein: CASSGQGLITGELFF. The genes are TRBV19 and TRBJ2-2; 9 bases agree with TRBD1. CDR3 size: 15 residues. V lost 5 bases, J lost 5 bases, and 6 bases stayed unmatched. Germline CDR1 and CDR2: LNHDA and SQIVND (reference sequence). The full variable domain, completed using reference TRBV19 and TRBJ2-2, is DGGITQSPKYLFRKEGQNVTLSCEQNLNHDAMYWYRQDPGQGLRLIYYSQIVNDFQKGDIAEGYSVSREKKESFPLTVTSAQKNPTAFYLCASSGQGLITGELFFGEGSRLTVL.

CDR3 DNA: TGCAGCGTTCAAGGCGGGCGGAATAATGAAAAACTGTTTTTT. This sequence encodes CSVQGGRNNEKLFF. The chain has TRBV29-1 and TRBJ1-4; D uncertain. Looked up from germline, CDR1 is SQVTM and CDR2 is ANQGSEA. The V end was cut by 5 bases, the J end by 4 bases, with 14 bases between. The CDR3 runs 14 residues. The full variable domain, with the rest looked up from reference TRBV29-1 and TRBJ1-4, is SAVISQKPSRDICQRGTSLTIQCQVDSQVTMMFWYRQQPGQSLTLIATANQGSEATYESGFVIDKFPISRPNLTFSTLTVSNMSPEDSSIYLCSVQGGRNNEKLFFGSGTQLSVL.

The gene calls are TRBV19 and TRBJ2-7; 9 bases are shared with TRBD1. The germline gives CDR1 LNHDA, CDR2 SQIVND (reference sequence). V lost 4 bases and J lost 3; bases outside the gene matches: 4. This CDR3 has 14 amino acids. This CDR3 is CASSTDRGGYEQYF. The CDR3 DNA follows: TGTGCCAGTAGTACGGACAGGGGAGGCTACGAGCAGTACTTC.

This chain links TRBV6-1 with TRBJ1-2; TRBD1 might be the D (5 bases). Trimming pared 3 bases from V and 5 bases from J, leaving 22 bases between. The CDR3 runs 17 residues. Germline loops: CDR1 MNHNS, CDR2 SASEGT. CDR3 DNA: TGTGCCAGCAGTGACTTCCACGGGGGGGATTCCGGGTATGGCTACACCTTC. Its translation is CASSDFHGGDSGYGYTF.

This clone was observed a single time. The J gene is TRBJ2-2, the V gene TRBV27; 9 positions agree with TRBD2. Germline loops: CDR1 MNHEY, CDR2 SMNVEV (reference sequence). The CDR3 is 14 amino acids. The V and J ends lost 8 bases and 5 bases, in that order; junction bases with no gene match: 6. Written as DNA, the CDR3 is TGTGCCAGCTCGCGGGGGGGCCGTACCGGGGAGCTGTTTTTT. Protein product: CASSRGGRTGELFF.

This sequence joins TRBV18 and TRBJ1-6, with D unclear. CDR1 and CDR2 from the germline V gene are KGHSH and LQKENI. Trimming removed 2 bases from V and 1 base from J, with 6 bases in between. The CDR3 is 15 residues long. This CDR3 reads CASSPTPSYNSPLHF. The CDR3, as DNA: TGTGCCAGCTCACCAACACCGTCCTATAATTCACCCCTCCACTTT. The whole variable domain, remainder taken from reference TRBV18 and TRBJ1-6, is NAGVMQNPRHLVRRRGQEARLRCSPMKGHSHVYWYRQLPEEGLKFMVYLQKENIIDESGMPKERFSAEFPKEGPSILRIQQVVRGDSAAYFCASSPTPSYNSPLHFGNGTRLTVT.

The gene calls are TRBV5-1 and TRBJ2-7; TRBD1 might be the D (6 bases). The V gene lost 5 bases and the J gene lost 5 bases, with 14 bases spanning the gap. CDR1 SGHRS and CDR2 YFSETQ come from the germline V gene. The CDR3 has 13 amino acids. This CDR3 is CASSREGVDEQYF. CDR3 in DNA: TGCGCCAGCAGTAGAGAGGGGGTCGACGAGCAGTACTTC. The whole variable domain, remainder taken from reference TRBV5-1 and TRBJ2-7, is KAGVTQTPRYLIKTRGQQVTLSCSPISGHRSVSWYQQTPGQGLQFLFEYFSETQRNKGNFPGRFSGRQFSNSRSEMNVSTLELGDSALYLCASSREGVDEQYFGPGTRLTVT.

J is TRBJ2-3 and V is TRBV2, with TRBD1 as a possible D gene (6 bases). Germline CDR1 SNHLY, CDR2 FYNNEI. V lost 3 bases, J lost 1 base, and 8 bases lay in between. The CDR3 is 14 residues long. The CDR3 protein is CASSDPGGTDTQYF. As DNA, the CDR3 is TGTGCCAGCAGTGACCCAGGGGGCACAGATACGCAGTATTTT.

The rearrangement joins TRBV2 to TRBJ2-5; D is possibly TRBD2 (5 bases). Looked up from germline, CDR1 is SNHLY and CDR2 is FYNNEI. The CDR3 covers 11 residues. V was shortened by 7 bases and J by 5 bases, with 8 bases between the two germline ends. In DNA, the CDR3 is TGTGCCAGCACTAGCTTCGAGACCCAGTACTTC. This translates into CASTSFETQYF.

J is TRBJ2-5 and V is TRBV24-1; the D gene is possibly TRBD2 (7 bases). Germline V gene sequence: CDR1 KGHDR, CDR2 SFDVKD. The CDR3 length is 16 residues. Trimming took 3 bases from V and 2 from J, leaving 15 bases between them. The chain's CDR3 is CATSDKAGAHQETQYF. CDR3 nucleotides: TGTGCCACCAGTGATAAGGCGGGGGCGCATCAAGAGACCCAGTACTTC.

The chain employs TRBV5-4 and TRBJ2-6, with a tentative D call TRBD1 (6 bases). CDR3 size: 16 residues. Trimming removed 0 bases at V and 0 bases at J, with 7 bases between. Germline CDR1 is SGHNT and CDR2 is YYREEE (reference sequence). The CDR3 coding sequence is TGTGCCAGCAGCTTGGGACAGGACTCTGGGGCCAACGTCCTGACTTTC. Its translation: CASSLGQDSGANVLTF.

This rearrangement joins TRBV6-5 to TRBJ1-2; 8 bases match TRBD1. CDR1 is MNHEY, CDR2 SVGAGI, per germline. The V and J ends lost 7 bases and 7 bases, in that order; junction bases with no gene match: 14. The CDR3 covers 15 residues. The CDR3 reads CASISIPGGAGGYTF. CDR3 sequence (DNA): TGTGCCAGCATCTCCATCCCAGGGGGCGCGGGTGGCTACACCTTC.

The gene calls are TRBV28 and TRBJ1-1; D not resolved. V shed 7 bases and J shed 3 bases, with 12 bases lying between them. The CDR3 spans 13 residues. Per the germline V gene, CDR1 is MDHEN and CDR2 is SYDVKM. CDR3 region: CASNFLRDTEAFF. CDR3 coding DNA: TGTGCCAGCAACTTCCTACGGGACACTGAAGCTTTCTTT.